A selection of T cell receptor beta chains follows, all from one sample in a study of identical twins. Using its own MiXCR run on the 5' RACE reads, TCRdb lists one record per CDR3 protein. The sample holds just over 500,000 distinct CDR3 sequences; about 20% are singletons and the top ten take roughly 0.9%. These records were also assigned to another study, of T cells expressing NK-cell markers.

Sequencing was performed on CD4+ T cells sorted from blood. Receptor source: a woman aged 18-29 years in good health. Each CDR3 is given with its conserved first and last residue. D genes are given only for firm matches. The size entry is marked missing in some rows and otherwise reads once, few, many or a size class.

cdr3_length: 17
v_call: TRBV20-1
j_call: TRBJ2-1
d_call: .
clone_size: .
cdr3_nt: TGCAGTGCTAGTGGAAGGTGGGGCCGAAGCTCCTACAATGAGCAGTTCTTC
cdr3_aa: CSASGRWGRSSYNEQFF

cdr3_length: 13
v_call: TRBV29-1
j_call: TRBJ2-1
d_call: .
clone_size: many
cdr3_nt: TGCAGCGTTGGTCAAAGCTCCTACAATGAGCAGTTCTTC
cdr3_aa: CSVGQSSYNEQFF

cdr3_length: 14
v_call: TRBV11-2
j_call: TRBJ2-7
d_call: .
clone_size: .
cdr3_nt: TGTGCCAGCAGCGCGGGACCAATCTCCTACGAGCAGTACTTC
cdr3_aa: CASSAGPISYEQYF

cdr3_length: 13
v_call: TRBV6-6
j_call: TRBJ1-2
d_call: TRBD1
clone_size: .
cdr3_nt: TGTGCCAGCAGTTACGACAGGGGGCCTGGCTACACCTTC
cdr3_aa: CASSYDRGPGYTF

cdr3_length: 15
v_call: TRBV7-2
j_call: TRBJ2-1
d_call: TRBD2
clone_size: many
cdr3_nt: TGTGCCAGCAGCTCCTTCGGGGGGAGGCCAAATGAGCAGTTCTTC
cdr3_aa: CASSSFGGRPNEQFF

cdr3_length: 13
v_call: TRBV12-3/TRBV12-4
j_call: TRBJ2-7
d_call: TRBD1
clone_size: few
cdr3_nt: TGTGCCACCTCTAGGACAGGGGAGGACGAGCAGTACTTC
cdr3_aa: CATSRTGEDEQYF

cdr3_length: 13
v_call: TRBV12-3/TRBV12-4
j_call: TRBJ2-1
d_call: .
clone_size: .
cdr3_nt: TGTGCCAGCAGCCAACGCGACGCAGATGAGCAGTTCTTC
cdr3_aa: CASSQRDADEQFF

cdr3_length: 15
v_call: TRBV9
j_call: TRBJ2-1
d_call: TRBD1
clone_size: .
cdr3_nt: TGTGCCAGCAGCACAGGGGGCAGGACCTACAATGAGCAGTTCTTC
cdr3_aa: CASSTGGRTYNEQFF

cdr3_length: 14
v_call: TRBV5-6
j_call: TRBJ2-7
d_call: .
clone_size: .
cdr3_nt: TGTGCCAGCAGCTTGCAAGGAGTCCCCTACGAGCAGTACTTC
cdr3_aa: CASSLQGVPYEQYF

cdr3_length: 11
v_call: TRBV7-9
j_call: TRBJ2-7
d_call: TRBD1
clone_size: many
cdr3_nt: TGTGCCAGCAGGCGGACAGGCGAGCAGTACTTC
cdr3_aa: CASRRTGEQYF

cdr3_length: 12
v_call: TRBV10-3
j_call: TRBJ2-3
d_call: .
clone_size: .
cdr3_nt: TGTGCCATCAGTTCCACGCTCGATACGCAGTATTTT
cdr3_aa: CAISSTLDTQYF

cdr3_length: 14
v_call: TRBV19
j_call: TRBJ1-5
d_call: TRBD1
clone_size: .
cdr3_nt: TGTGCCAGTAACGGACAGGGGAACGGTCAGCCCCAGCATTTT
cdr3_aa: CASNGQGNGQPQHF

cdr3_length: 14
v_call: TRBV20-1
j_call: TRBJ1-2
d_call: TRBD1
clone_size: many
cdr3_nt: TGCAGTGCCTTATCGACAGGGTATAACTATGGCTACACCTTC
cdr3_aa: CSALSTGYNYGYTF

cdr3_length: 17
v_call: TRBV5-1
j_call: TRBJ2-6
d_call: TRBD1
clone_size: few
cdr3_nt: TGCGCCACCAAAAGGACAGGGGGGATCTCTGGGGCCAACGTCCTGACTTTC
cdr3_aa: CATKRTGGISGANVLTF

cdr3_length: 14
v_call: TRBV20-1
j_call: TRBJ2-3
d_call: TRBD2
clone_size: .
cdr3_nt: TGCAGTGCCCCACTAGCGGCAAGCACAGATACGCAGTATTTT
cdr3_aa: CSAPLAASTDTQYF

cdr3_length: 17
v_call: TRBV12-3/TRBV12-4
j_call: TRBJ1-5
d_call: .
clone_size: few
cdr3_nt: TGTGCCAGCAGTTTCGGGACACTTCATGGGGGCAATCAGCCCCAGCATTTT
cdr3_aa: CASSFGTLHGGNQPQHF

cdr3_length: 17
v_call: TRBV2
j_call: TRBJ2-1
d_call: .
clone_size: .
cdr3_nt: TGTGCCAGCAGTTATAATTACAGGGCTGGTGGTGGGTATGAGCAGTTCTTC
cdr3_aa: CASSYNYRAGGGYEQFF

cdr3_length: 12
v_call: TRBV20-1
j_call: TRBJ2-3
d_call: .
clone_size: many
cdr3_nt: TGCAGTGCGAAGGGGCTCACAGATACGCAGTATTTT
cdr3_aa: CSAKGLTDTQYF

cdr3_length: 16
v_call: TRBV11-1
j_call: TRBJ1-1
d_call: .
clone_size: .
cdr3_nt: TGTGCCAGCAGCTTCCACGGGTACGTGGGCTACACTGAAGCTTTCTTT
cdr3_aa: CASSFHGYVGYTEAFF

cdr3_length: 15
v_call: TRBV20-1
j_call: TRBJ2-1
d_call: .
clone_size: few
cdr3_nt: TGCAGTGCTAGGTTGGCCTCACTCTCCTACAATGAGCAGTTCTTC
cdr3_aa: CSARLASLSYNEQFF

cdr3_length: 15
v_call: TRBV4-2
j_call: TRBJ2-3
d_call: TRBD2
clone_size: .
cdr3_nt: TGTGCCAGCAGTTTCAGCGGGGGCGACACAGATACGCAGTATTTT
cdr3_aa: CASSFSGGDTDTQYF

cdr3_length: 14
v_call: TRBV6-5
j_call: TRBJ2-3
d_call: .
clone_size: many
cdr3_nt: TGTGCCAGCAGTTATCAGGACACCACAGATACGCAGTATTTT
cdr3_aa: CASSYQDTTDTQYF

cdr3_length: 12
v_call: TRBV7-9
j_call: TRBJ1-1
d_call: .
clone_size: .
cdr3_nt: TGTGCCAGCAGCTTACGGGCGCCAGAAGCTTTCTTT
cdr3_aa: CASSLRAPEAFF

cdr3_length: 14
v_call: TRBV12-3/TRBV12-4
j_call: TRBJ2-3
d_call: .
clone_size: .
cdr3_nt: TGTGCCAGCAGTTTGGCCAGTAGCACAGATACGCAGTATTTT
cdr3_aa: CASSLASSTDTQYF

cdr3_length: 11
v_call: TRBV10-3
j_call: TRBJ2-7
d_call: .
clone_size: many
cdr3_nt: TGTGCCATCAGTGATAAGGCTGAGCAGTACTTC
cdr3_aa: CAISDKAEQYF

cdr3_length: 17
v_call: TRBV20-1
j_call: TRBJ1-1
d_call: .
clone_size: .
cdr3_nt: TGCAGTGCTAGAGATCCACAGCGACCTACCTGGACCACTGAAGCTTTCTTT
cdr3_aa: CSARDPQRPTWTTEAFF

cdr3_length: 17
v_call: TRBV4-3
j_call: TRBJ2-6
d_call: .
clone_size: .
cdr3_nt: TGCGCCAGCAGCCAAGAAGGGGGGGCCTCTGGGGCCAACGTCCTGACTTTC
cdr3_aa: CASSQEGGASGANVLTF

cdr3_length: 16
v_call: TRBV5-4
j_call: TRBJ2-5
d_call: TRBD2
clone_size: once
cdr3_nt: TGTGCCAGCAGCCCCCAGCTAGCGGGGGGTCAAGAGACCCAGTACTTC
cdr3_aa: CASSPQLAGGQETQYF

cdr3_length: 15
v_call: TRBV7-9
j_call: TRBJ2-6
d_call: .
clone_size: .
cdr3_nt: TGTGCCAGCAGCCCCTCACCTGCTGGGGCCAACGTCCTGACTTTC
cdr3_aa: CASSPSPAGANVLTF

cdr3_length: 13
v_call: TRBV6-1
j_call: TRBJ2-1
d_call: .
clone_size: .
cdr3_nt: TGTGCCAGCAGCAGGGACGCATCCAATGAGCAGTTCTTC
cdr3_aa: CASSRDASNEQFF

cdr3_length: 15
v_call: TRBV5-1
j_call: TRBJ2-5
d_call: TRBD2
clone_size: many
cdr3_nt: TGCGCCAGCACCGACACTAGCGGGGGGCAAGAGACCCAGTACTTC
cdr3_aa: CASTDTSGGQETQYF

cdr3_length: 14
v_call: TRBV29-1
j_call: TRBJ1-1
d_call: .
clone_size: .
cdr3_nt: TGCAGCGTGAGGCGGACCGATATGAACACTGAAGCTTTCTTT
cdr3_aa: CSVRRTDMNTEAFF

cdr3_length: 14
v_call: TRBV20-1
j_call: TRBJ1-1
d_call: .
clone_size: once
cdr3_nt: TGCAGTGCTAGAGAACGGGTATTGAACACTGAAGCTTTCTTT
cdr3_aa: CSARERVLNTEAFF

cdr3_length: 13
v_call: TRBV6-4
j_call: TRBJ2-3
d_call: .
clone_size: few
cdr3_nt: TGTGCCAGCAGTGCGGAGACCACAGATACGCAGTATTTT
cdr3_aa: CASSAETTDTQYF

cdr3_length: 14
v_call: TRBV10-3
j_call: TRBJ1-1
d_call: .
clone_size: few
cdr3_nt: TGTGCCATCAGACCAGACAGATTGAACACTGAAGCTTTCTTT
cdr3_aa: CAIRPDRLNTEAFF

cdr3_length: 13
v_call: TRBV10-3
j_call: TRBJ2-7
d_call: .
clone_size: .
cdr3_nt: TGTGCCACTGCTGGACAGCCAAGCTACGAGCAGTACTTC
cdr3_aa: CATAGQPSYEQYF

cdr3_length: 12
v_call: TRBV5-1
j_call: TRBJ2-1
d_call: .
clone_size: .
cdr3_nt: TGCGCCAGCAGTTACAGGTTCGAGGAGCAGTTCTTC
cdr3_aa: CASSYRFEEQFF

cdr3_length: 13
v_call: TRBV4-1
j_call: TRBJ2-7
d_call: .
clone_size: .
cdr3_nt: TGCGCCAGCAGCCCAGACCCCACCTACGAGCAGTACTTC
cdr3_aa: CASSPDPTYEQYF

cdr3_length: 13
v_call: TRBV6-1
j_call: TRBJ1-2
d_call: .
clone_size: few
cdr3_nt: TGTGCCAGCACCCGAGGATCGGGAGGAGGCTACACCTTC
cdr3_aa: CASTRGSGGGYTF

cdr3_length: 13
v_call: TRBV12-3/TRBV12-4
j_call: TRBJ2-4
d_call: .
clone_size: few
cdr3_nt: TGTGCCAGCAGTTTAGCGGGGGGGCACATTCAGTACTTC
cdr3_aa: CASSLAGGHIQYF

cdr3_length: 12
v_call: TRBV6-6
j_call: TRBJ2-1
d_call: .
clone_size: .
cdr3_nt: TGTGCCAGCAGTTACGGGCCAGACGAGCAGTTCTTC
cdr3_aa: CASSYGPDEQFF

cdr3_length: 15
v_call: TRBV7-6
j_call: TRBJ2-5
d_call: TRBD1
clone_size: .
cdr3_nt: TGTGCCAGCAGCTACCAAATGGGACAGGGGGTCACCCAGTACTTC
cdr3_aa: CASSYQMGQGVTQYF

cdr3_length: 17
v_call: TRBV4-3
j_call: TRBJ2-3
d_call: TRBD2
clone_size: few
cdr3_nt: TGCGCCAGCAGCCAAGCACCTACGGCTAGCGGGAAGGATACGCAGTATTTT
cdr3_aa: CASSQAPTASGKDTQYF

cdr3_length: 15
v_call: TRBV20-1
j_call: TRBJ1-3
d_call: .
clone_size: .
cdr3_nt: TGCAGTGCTACCCCGGCGTCGGGATCTGGAAACACCATATATTTT
cdr3_aa: CSATPASGSGNTIYF

cdr3_length: 16
v_call: TRBV23-1
j_call: TRBJ2-7
d_call: TRBD1
clone_size: .
cdr3_nt: TGCGCCAGCACCTTCAGCGGCCGGGACAGGAGCTACGAGCAGTACTTC
cdr3_aa: CASTFSGRDRSYEQYF

cdr3_length: 16
v_call: TRBV4-1
j_call: TRBJ2-1
d_call: .
clone_size: .
cdr3_nt: TGCGCCAGCAGCCAAGCGGAAAGGGGGGGGCGGAATGAGCAGTTCTTC
cdr3_aa: CASSQAERGGRNEQFF

cdr3_length: 18
v_call: TRBV5-4
j_call: TRBJ2-3
d_call: .
clone_size: few
cdr3_nt: TGTGCCAGCAGCTTTAATCTTTTCACAGGGAGGGGCACAGATACGCAGTATTTT
cdr3_aa: CASSFNLFTGRGTDTQYF

cdr3_length: 15
v_call: TRBV12-3/TRBV12-4
j_call: TRBJ1-5
d_call: TRBD1
clone_size: many
cdr3_nt: TGTGCCAGCAGTTTACAGGGGGCTAGCAATCAGCCCCAGCATTTT
cdr3_aa: CASSLQGASNQPQHF

cdr3_length: 15
v_call: TRBV6-1
j_call: TRBJ2-5
d_call: TRBD1
clone_size: few
cdr3_nt: TGTGCCAGCAGCGGAAGAACAGGGGGCCAAGAGACCCAGTACTTC
cdr3_aa: CASSGRTGGQETQYF

cdr3_length: 13
v_call: TRBV10-2
j_call: TRBJ2-7
d_call: TRBD2
clone_size: few
cdr3_nt: TGCGCCAGCAGGAGCGGGAGTAGGTACGAGCAGTACTTC
cdr3_aa: CASRSGSRYEQYF

cdr3_length: 15
v_call: TRBV15
j_call: TRBJ2-2
d_call: .
clone_size: .
cdr3_nt: TGTGCCACCAGCAGAGACAGGGTTGGCACCGGGGAGCTGTTTTTT
cdr3_aa: CATSRDRVGTGELFF

cdr3_length: 12
v_call: TRBV12-3/TRBV12-4
j_call: TRBJ1-2
d_call: .
clone_size: few
cdr3_nt: TGTGCCAGCAGTTTAGCGGACTTCGGCTACACCTTC
cdr3_aa: CASSLADFGYTF

cdr3_length: 16
v_call: TRBV4-2
j_call: TRBJ2-1
d_call: TRBD2
clone_size: few
cdr3_nt: TGTGCCAGCAGCCAAGAGCTAGCGGGGGGCCCCCTTCTTCTGTTCTTC
cdr3_aa: CASSQELAGGPLLLFF

cdr3_length: 17
v_call: TRBV6-1
j_call: TRBJ2-6
d_call: .
clone_size: .
cdr3_nt: TGTGCCAGCAAAAACAACCGGGTCTTATCTGGGGCCAACGTCCTGACTTTC
cdr3_aa: CASKNNRVLSGANVLTF

cdr3_length: 15
v_call: TRBV7-9
j_call: TRBJ2-1
d_call: TRBD1
clone_size: many
cdr3_nt: TGTGCCAGCAGCCTCGACAGGGGGCCTTACAATGAGCAGTTCTTC
cdr3_aa: CASSLDRGPYNEQFF

cdr3_length: 15
v_call: TRBV5-1
j_call: TRBJ2-1
d_call: .
clone_size: few
cdr3_nt: TGCGCCAGCGGAAGGGAATTTGCCACCTACAATGAGCAGTTCTTC
cdr3_aa: CASGREFATYNEQFF

cdr3_length: 11
v_call: TRBV20-1
j_call: TRBJ1-1
d_call: .
clone_size: few
cdr3_nt: TGCAGTGCTCAGGGACGCACTGAAGCTTTCTTT
cdr3_aa: CSAQGRTEAFF

cdr3_length: 13
v_call: TRBV6-1
j_call: TRBJ1-4
d_call: .
clone_size: few
cdr3_nt: TGTGCCAGCAGTGACCGCCAGCCCGAAAAACTGTTTTTT
cdr3_aa: CASSDRQPEKLFF

cdr3_length: 15
v_call: TRBV5-1
j_call: TRBJ2-7
d_call: TRBD2
clone_size: .
cdr3_nt: TGCGCCAGCAGTCCACCCGTAGCGGGAGGCCTCGAGCAGTACTTC
cdr3_aa: CASSPPVAGGLEQYF

cdr3_length: 12
v_call: TRBV12-3/TRBV12-4
j_call: TRBJ2-2
d_call: .
clone_size: few
cdr3_nt: TGTGCCAGCAGGATACTCACCGGGGAGCTGTTTTTT
cdr3_aa: CASRILTGELFF